The clone carrying this T cell receptor beta chain was detected only a few times. This entry is derived from a study of blood T cell repertoires in COVID-19. Germline CDR1 reads SGHVS; CDR2 reads FQNEAQ. The CDR3 loop spans 13 amino acids. With 4 bases clipped from V and 6 bases from J, the junction kept 5 bases outside the gene matches. Study processing details: How many nucleated cells were present was estimated from reference gene primer amplification. This table comes from immunoSEQ multiplex PCR, and its TCRdb copy is limited to in-frame clones, with some not included. Clone size and V and J calls were adopted from that table, with D and trimming inferred from the DNA. The sample shows 100,000 to 150,000 clones, more than 70% of them seen only once.

This chain joins TRBV7-8 and TRBJ2-7; TRBD1 matches at 8 bases. The source is a woman over 75 with COVID-19, enrolled during active disease. The sample taken for sequencing was peripheral blood. CDR3 DNA: TGTGCCAGCAGCTCAGACAGGGGTGGCGAGCAGTACTTC. It specifies CASSSDRGGEQYF. Looking up the rest from reference TRBV7-8 and TRBJ2-7 gives the full variable domain: GAGVSQSPRYKVAKRGQDVALRCDPISGHVSLFWYQQALGQGPEFLTYFQNEAQLDKSGLPSDRFFAERPEGSVSTLKIQRTQQEDSAVYLCASSSDRGGEQYFGPGTRLTVT.